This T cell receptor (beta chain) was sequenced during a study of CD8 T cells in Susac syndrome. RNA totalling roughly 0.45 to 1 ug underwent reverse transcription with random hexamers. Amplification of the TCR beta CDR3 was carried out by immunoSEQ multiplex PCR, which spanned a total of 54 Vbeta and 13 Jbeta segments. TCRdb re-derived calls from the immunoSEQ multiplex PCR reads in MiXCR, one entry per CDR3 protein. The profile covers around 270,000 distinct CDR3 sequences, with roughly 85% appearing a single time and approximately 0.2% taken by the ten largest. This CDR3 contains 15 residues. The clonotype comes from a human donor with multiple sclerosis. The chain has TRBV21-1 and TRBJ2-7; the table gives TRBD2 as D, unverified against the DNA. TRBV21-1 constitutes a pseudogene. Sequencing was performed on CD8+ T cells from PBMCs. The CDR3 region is CASIILTEASYEQYF. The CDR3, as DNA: TGTGCCAGCATTATCCTCACGGAGGCCTCCTACGAGCAGTACTTC.